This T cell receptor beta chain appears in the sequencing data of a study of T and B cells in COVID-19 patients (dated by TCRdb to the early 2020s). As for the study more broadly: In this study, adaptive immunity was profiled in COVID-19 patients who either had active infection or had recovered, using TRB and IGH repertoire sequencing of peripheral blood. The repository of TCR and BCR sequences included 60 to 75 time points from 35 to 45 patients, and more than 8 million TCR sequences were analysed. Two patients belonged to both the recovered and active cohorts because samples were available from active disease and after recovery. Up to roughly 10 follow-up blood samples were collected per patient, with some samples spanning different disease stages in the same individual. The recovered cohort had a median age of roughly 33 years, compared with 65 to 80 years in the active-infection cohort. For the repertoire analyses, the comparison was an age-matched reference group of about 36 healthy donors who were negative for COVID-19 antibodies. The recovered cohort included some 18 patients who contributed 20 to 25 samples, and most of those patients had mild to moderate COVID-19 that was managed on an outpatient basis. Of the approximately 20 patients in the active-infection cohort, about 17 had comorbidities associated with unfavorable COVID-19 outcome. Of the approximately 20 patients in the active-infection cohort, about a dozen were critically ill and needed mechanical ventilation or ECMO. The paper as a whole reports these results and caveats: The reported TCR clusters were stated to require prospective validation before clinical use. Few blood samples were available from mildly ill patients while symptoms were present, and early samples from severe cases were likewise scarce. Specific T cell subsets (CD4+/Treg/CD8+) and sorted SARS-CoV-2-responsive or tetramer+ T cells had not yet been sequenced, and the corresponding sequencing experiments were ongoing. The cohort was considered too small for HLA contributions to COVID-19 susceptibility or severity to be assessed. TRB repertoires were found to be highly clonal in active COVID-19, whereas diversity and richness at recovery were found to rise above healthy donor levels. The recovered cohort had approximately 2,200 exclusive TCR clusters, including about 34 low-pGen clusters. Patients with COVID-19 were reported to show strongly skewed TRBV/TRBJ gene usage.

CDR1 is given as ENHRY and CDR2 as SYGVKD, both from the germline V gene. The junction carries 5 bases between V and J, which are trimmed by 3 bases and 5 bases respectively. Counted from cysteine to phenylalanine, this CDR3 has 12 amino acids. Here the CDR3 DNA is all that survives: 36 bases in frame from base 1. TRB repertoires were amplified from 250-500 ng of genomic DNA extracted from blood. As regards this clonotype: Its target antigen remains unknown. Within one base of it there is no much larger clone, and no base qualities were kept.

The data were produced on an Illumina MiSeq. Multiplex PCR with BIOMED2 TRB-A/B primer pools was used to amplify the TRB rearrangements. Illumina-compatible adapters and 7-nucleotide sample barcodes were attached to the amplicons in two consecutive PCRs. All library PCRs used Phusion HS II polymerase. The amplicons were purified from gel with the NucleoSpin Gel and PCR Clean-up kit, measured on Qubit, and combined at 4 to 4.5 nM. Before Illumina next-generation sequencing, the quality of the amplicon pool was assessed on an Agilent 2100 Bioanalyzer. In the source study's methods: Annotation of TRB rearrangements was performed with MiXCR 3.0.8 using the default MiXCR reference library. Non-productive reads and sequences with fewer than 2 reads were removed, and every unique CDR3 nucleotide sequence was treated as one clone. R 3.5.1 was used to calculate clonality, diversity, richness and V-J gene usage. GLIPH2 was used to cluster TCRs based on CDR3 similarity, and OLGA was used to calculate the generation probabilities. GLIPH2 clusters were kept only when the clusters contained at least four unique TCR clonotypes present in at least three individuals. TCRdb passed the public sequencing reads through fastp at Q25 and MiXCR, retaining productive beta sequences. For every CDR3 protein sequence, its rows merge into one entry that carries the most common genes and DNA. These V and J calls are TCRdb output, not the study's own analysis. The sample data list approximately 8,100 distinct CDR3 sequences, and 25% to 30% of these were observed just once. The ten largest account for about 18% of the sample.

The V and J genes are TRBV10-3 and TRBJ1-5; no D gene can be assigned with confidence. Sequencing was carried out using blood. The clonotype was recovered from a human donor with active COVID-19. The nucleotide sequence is TGTGCCATCAGTGACGGGGATCAGCCCCAGCATTTT. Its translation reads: CAISDGDQPQHF.